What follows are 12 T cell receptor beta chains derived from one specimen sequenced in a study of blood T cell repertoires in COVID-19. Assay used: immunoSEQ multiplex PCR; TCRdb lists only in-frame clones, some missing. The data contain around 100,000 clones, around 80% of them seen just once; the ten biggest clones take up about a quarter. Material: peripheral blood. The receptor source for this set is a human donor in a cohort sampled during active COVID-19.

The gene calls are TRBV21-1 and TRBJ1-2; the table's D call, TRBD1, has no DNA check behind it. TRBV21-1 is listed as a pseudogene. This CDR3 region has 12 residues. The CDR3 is CASSKQGGGYTF. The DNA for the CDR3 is TGTGCCAGCAGCAAACAGGGGGGTGGCTACACCTTC.

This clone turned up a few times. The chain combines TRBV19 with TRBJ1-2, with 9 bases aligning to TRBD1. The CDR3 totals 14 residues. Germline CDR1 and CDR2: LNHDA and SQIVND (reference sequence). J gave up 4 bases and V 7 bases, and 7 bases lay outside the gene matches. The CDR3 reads CASTTGGWVYGYTF. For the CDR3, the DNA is TGTGCCAGTACCACAGGGGGCTGGGTCTATGGCTACACCTTC. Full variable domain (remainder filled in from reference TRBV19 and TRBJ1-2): DGGITQSPKYLFRKEGQNVTLSCEQNLNHDAMYWYRQDPGQGLRLIYYSQIVNDFQKGDIAEGYSVSREKKESFPLTVTSAQKNPTAFYLCASTTGGWVYGYTFGSGTRLTVV.

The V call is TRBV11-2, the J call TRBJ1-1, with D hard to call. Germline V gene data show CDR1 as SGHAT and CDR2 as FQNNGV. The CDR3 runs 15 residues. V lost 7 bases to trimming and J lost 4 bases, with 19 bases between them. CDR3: CASIPWEGRSTEAFF. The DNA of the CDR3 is TGTGCCAGCATCCCCTGGGAGGGCCGGAGCACTGAAGCTTTCTTT. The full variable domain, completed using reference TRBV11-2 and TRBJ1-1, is EAGVAQSPRYKIIEKRQSVAFWCNPISGHATLYWYQQILGQGPKLLIQFQNNGVVDDSQLPKDRFSAERLKGVDSTLKIQPAKLEDSAVYLCASIPWEGRSTEAFFGQGTRLTVV.

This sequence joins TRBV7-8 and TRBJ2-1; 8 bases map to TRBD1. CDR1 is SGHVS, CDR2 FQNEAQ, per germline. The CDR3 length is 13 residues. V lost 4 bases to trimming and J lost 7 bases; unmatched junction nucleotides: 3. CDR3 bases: TGTGCCAGCAGCTGGCGACAGGGGAATGAGCAGTTCTTC. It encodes CASSWRQGNEQFF. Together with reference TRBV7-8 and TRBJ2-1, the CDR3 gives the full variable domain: GAGVSQSPRYKVAKRGQDVALRCDPISGHVSLFWYQQALGQGPEFLTYFQNEAQLDKSGLPSDRFFAERPEGSVSTLKIQRTQQEDSAVYLCASSWRQGNEQFFGPGTRLTVL.

The CDR3 DNA reads as TGTGCCAGCAGCCGTACAGGGATGATCAATCAGCCCCAGCATTTT. This encodes CASSRTGMINQPQHF. This sequence joins TRBV5-8 and TRBJ1-5; possible D gene TRBD1, 6 bases. Trimming left V 4 bases short and J 3 bases short, with 14 bases between. The CDR3 is 15 amino acids. Germline V gives CDR1 SGHTS, CDR2 YDEGEE.

The CDR3 sequence: CASSYSFRLNTEAFF. As DNA, the CDR3 is TGTGCCAGCAGTTACTCTTTTAGATTGAACACTGAAGCTTTCTTT. The genes are TRBV6-5 and TRBJ1-1; D is undetermined. The germline gives CDR1 MNHEY, CDR2 SVGAGI. Trimming removed 0 bases from V and 0 bases from J, with 8 bases in between. The CDR3 contains 15 residues.

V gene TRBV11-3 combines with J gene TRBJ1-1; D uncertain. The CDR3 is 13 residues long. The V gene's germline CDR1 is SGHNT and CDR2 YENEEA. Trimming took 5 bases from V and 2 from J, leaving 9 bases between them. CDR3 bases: TGTGCCAGCAGCCCCCAGGCCAACACTGAAGCTTTCTTT. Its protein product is CASSPQANTEAFF.

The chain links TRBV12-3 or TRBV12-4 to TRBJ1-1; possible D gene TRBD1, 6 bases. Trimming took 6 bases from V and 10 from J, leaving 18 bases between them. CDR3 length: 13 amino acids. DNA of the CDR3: TGTGCCAGCAGCCCGGCCACCCGGACAGCAGCTTTCTTT. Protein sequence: CASSPATRTAAFF.

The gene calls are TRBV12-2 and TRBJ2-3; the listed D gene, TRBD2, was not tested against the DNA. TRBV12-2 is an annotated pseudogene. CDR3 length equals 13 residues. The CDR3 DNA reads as TGTGCAAGTCGCCCTATGAGGACAGATACGCAGTATTTT. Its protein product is CASRPMRTDTQYF.

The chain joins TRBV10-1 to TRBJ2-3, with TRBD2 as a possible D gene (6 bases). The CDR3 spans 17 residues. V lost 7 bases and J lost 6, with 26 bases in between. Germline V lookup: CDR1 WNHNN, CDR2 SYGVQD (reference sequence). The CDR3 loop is CASKNKKTALGGDTQYF. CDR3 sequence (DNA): TGCGCCAGCAAAAATAAAAAGACGGCCCTTGGGGGGGATACGCAGTATTTT.

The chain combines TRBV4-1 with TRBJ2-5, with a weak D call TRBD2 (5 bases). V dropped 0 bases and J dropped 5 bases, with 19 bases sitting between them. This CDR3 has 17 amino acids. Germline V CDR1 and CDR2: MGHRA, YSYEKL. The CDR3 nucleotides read TGCGCCAGCAGCCAAGATTTGGCGGGTCCGACTGGGGAGACCCAGTACTTC. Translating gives CASSQDLAGPTGETQYF.

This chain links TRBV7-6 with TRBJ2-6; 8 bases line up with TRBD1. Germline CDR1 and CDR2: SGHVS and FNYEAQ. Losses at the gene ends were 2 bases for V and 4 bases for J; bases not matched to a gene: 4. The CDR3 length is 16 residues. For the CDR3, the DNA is TGTGCCAGCAGCTTACAGGGGGCGTACGGGGCCAACGTCCTGACTTTC. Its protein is CASSLQGAYGANVLTF.